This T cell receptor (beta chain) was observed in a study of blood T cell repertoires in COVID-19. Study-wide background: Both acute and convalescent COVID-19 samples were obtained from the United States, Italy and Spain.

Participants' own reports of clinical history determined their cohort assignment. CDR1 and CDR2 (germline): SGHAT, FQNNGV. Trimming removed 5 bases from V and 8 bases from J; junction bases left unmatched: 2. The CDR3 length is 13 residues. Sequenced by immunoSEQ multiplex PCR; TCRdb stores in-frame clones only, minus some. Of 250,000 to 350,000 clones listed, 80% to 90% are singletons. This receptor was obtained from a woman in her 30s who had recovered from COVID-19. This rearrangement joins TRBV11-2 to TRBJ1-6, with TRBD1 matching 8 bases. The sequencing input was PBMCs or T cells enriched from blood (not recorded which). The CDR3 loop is CASSQGAYSPLHF. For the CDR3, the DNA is TGTGCCAGCAGCCAGGGGGCGTATTCACCCCTCCACTTT.